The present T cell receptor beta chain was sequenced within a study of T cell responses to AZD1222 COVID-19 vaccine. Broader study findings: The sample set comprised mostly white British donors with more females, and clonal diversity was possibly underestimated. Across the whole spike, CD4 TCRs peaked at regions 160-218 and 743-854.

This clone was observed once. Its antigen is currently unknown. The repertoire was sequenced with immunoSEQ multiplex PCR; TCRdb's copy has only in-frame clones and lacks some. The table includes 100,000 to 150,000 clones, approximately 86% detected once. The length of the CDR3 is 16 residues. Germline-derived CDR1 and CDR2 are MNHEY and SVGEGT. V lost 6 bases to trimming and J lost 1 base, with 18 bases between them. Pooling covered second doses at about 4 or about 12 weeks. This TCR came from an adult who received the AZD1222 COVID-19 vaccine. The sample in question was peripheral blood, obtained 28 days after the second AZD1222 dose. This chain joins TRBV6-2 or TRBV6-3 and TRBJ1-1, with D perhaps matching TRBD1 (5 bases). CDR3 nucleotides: TGTGCCAGCAGCCGACGCATAGGACATGGGAACACTGAAGCTTTCTTT. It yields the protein CASSRRIGHGNTEAFF.